Only a few counts were recorded for the clone carrying this TCR beta chain. Its antigen remains unknown. Data came from immunoSEQ multiplex PCR; TCRdb stores just in-frame clones and leaves some out. The sample includes fewer than 5,500 clones, about 48% of them seen just once. The data are from a study of siplizumab effects on memory and regulatory T cells. At the level of the study: Mixed lymphocyte reactions were paired, with siplizumab at about 1 ug/mL or without drug. Findings of the study overall: Mappable CD4+ clones that were alloreactive averaged around 70% Treg-derived with siplizumab versus approximately 25% in controls.

Coculturing was carried out on the mixed lymphocyte reaction cells. It lasted around 6 days and was done at 37°C. CFSE-labelled responders and Violet Dye-labelled stimulators, both PBMCs, were mixed 1:1. The sequenced sample was CFSE-low (dividing) CD4+ T cells sorted from an allogeneic mixed lymphocyte reaction. This sequence was found in a human donor in good health; the cells came from an allogeneic mixed lymphocyte reaction. Some clones in this sample may be carry-over from other donors' samples.

The CDR3 region is CACPGGGSADTQYF. In DNA, the CDR3 is TGCGCCTGCCCCGGAGGGGGTTCCGCAGATACGCAGTATTTT. The chain uses TRBV10-1 and TRBJ2-3; the D gene could be TRBD1 or TRBD2 (6 bases each). Germline V gives CDR1 WNHNN, CDR2 SYGVQD (reference sequence). The CDR3 is 14 residues long. V was cut by 11 bases and J by 4 bases, with 19 bases left in between.